Listed below are T cell receptor beta chains from one sample, sequenced in a study of blood T cell repertoires in COVID-19. The data were produced by immunoSEQ multiplex PCR, yet TCRdb's version contains in-frame clones alone and is incomplete. The repertoire consists of 150,000 or so clones, with roughly 85% occurring once and the leading ten covering about 5%. The sequenced sample consisted of peripheral blood. Receptors were obtained from a human donor in a cohort sampled during active COVID-19. The CDR3 runs from the conserved cysteine through the conserved F or W. A D gene is named only where the DNA matches it firmly. Rows give clone size only sometimes, using once, few, many, or a class for an expanded clone.

D gene	V gene	clone size	J gene	CDR3 protein	CDR3 DNA
NA	TRBV7-9	NA	TRBJ1-2	CASSLGAGNGYTF	TGTGCCAGCAGCTTAGGCGCGGGGAATGGCTACACCTTC
TRBD1	TRBV3-1/TRBV3-2	once	TRBJ1-3	CASSQYAGQTGPDGNTIYF	TGTGCCAGCAGCCAATACGCGGGACAGACTGGTCCTGATGGAAACACCATATATTTT
TRBD2	TRBV7-2	once	TRBJ2-3	CASSTRGGATDTQYF	TGTGCCAGCAGTACTCGCGGGGGGGCCACAGATACGCAGTATTTT
TRBD1	TRBV7-3	NA	TRBJ1-3	CASSSRQGFSGNTIYF	TGTGCCAGCAGCTCGAGACAGGGTTTCTCTGGAAACACCATATATTTT
TRBD1	TRBV18	NA	TRBJ1-2	CASSPSGQGANGYTF	TGTGCCAGCTCACCATCGGGACAGGGTGCAAATGGCTACACCTTC
TRBD2	TRBV18	NA	TRBJ2-7	CASSPSGAYEQYF	TGTGCCAGCTCACCTAGCGGGGCCTACGAGCAGTACTTC
TRBD1	TRBV19	NA	TRBJ1-1	CASTAGGDRAEAFF	TGTGCCAGTACCGCCGGCGGAGACAGGGCCGAAGCTTTCTTT
TRBD1	TRBV28	NA	TRBJ1-1	CASSEQGADTEAFF	TGTGCCAGCAGTGAACAGGGGGCGGACACTGAAGCTTTCTTT
NA	TRBV6-2/TRBV6-3	NA	TRBJ2-3	CASSGTPLDGYTQYF	TGTGCCAGCAGCGGGACACCGCTTGACGGATATACGCAGTATTTT
NA	TRBV25-1	NA	TRBJ2-6	CASSEFGGSGANVLTF	TGTGCCAGCAGTGAGTTCGGTGGCTCTGGGGCCAACGTCCTGACTTTC
NA	TRBV5-1	NA	TRBJ1-2	CASSWSGEVLTYGYTF	TGCGCCAGCAGCTGGTCGGGGGAGGTTTTAACCTATGGCTACACCTTC
NA	TRBV7-2	NA	TRBJ2-5	CASSLASVKQETQYF	TGTGCCAGCAGCTTAGCTTCGGTGAAACAAGAGACCCAGTACTTC
TRBD1	TRBV28	NA	TRBJ1-3	CASSLLGGTGGNTIYF	TGTGCCAGCAGTTTATTGGGCGGGACAGGTGGGAACACCATATATTTT
NA	TRBV6-5	NA	TRBJ2-2	CASSPSRGSGELFF	TGTGCCAGCAGCCCCTCAAGGGGCTCCGGGGAGCTGTTTTTT
TRBD2	TRBV6-2/TRBV6-3	NA	TRBJ2-7	CASSTALPAGKSYEQYF	TGTGCCAGCAGTACCGCCCTGCCAGCGGGAAAATCCTACGAGCAGTACTTC
NA	TRBV5-5	few	TRBJ2-7	CASSYTGAYEQYF	TGTGCCAGCAGCTACACGGGGGCCTACGAGCAGTACTTC
TRBD2	TRBV5-1	NA	TRBJ2-7	CASSLFTSGSYEQYF	TGCGCCAGCAGCTTGTTTACTAGCGGATCCTACGAGCAGTACTTC
NA	TRBV3-1/TRBV3-2	NA	TRBJ1-1	CASSPGETEAFF	TGTGCCAGCAGCCCTGGGGAGACTGAAGCTTTCTTT
TRBD2	TRBV6-5	NA	TRBJ2-7	CASSYSVTSGRLF	TGTGCCAGCAGTTACTCGGTCACTAGCGGGAGGCTCTTC
TRBD2	TRBV4-2	NA	TRBJ2-1	CASSQLLAGDDNEQFF	TGTGCCAGCAGCCAACTGCTAGCGGGGGATGACAATGAGCAGTTCTTC
TRBD1	TRBV10-2	NA	TRBJ1-1	CASSKSPQGGNTEAFF	TGCGCCAGCAGTAAATCCCCGCAGGGGGGGAACACTGAAGCTTTCTTT
TRBD1	TRBV28	NA	TRBJ1-4	CASSEAGTGGRKLFF	TGTGCCAGCAGCGAAGCAGGGACAGGGGGACGAAAACTGTTTTTT